A single sample gave rise to the 16 T cell receptor beta chains below, sequenced in a study of human T cells and chemical hapten exposure. Stated time point: patch test 2, 6 weeks after DPC sensitization. Stated treatment: therapeutic diphenylcyclopropenone sensitization with weekly scalp DPC. TCRdb recomputed calls from the RACE reads with MiXCR, one row per CDR3 protein. Of a few hundred thousand distinct CDR3 sequences listed, under 6.5% are singletons. This sample comprised whole blood, obtained in connection with sensitization to the hapten diphenylcyclopropenone (DPC). All receptors derive from a woman aged 18 to 35 with alopecia areata. Some clones in this sample may be carry-over from other donors' samples.

The gene calls are TRBV20-1 and TRBJ2-1, with TRBD2 matching over 7 bases. The germline CDR1 and CDR2 sequences are DFQATT and SNEGSKA (reference sequence). This CDR3 has 15 residues. Trimming at V came to 6 bases and at J to 7 bases, leaving 15 bases not matched to a gene. CDR3 residues: CSAPNPQVGGNEQFF. The CDR3 coding sequence is TGCAGTGCCCCCAACCCCCAGGTGGGGGGGAATGAGCAGTTCTTC.

This clonotype has at least ten counts. V is TRBV6-5 and J is TRBJ1-1, with 7 bases matching TRBD1. The germline V gene encodes CDR1 MNHEY and CDR2 SVGAGI. The CDR3 is made up of 15 amino acids. V gave up 5 bases and J gave up 10 bases; unmatched junction bases: 16. The CDR3 protein is CASSARDSPALPAFF. DNA for the CDR3: TGTGCCAGCAGTGCCCGGGACAGCCCAGCTCTTCCAGCTTTCTTT.

This clonotype occurred many times. The rearrangement links TRBV24-1 to TRBJ1-6, with D possibly TRBD1 on 5 matching bases. Germline V gene data show CDR1 as KGHDR and CDR2 as SFDVKD. V lost 3 bases and J lost 5, with 13 bases in between. The CDR3 has 16 residues. Written as DNA, the CDR3 is TGTGCCACCAGTGATACGATGGACATCGATAATTCACCCCTCCACTTT. Its protein is CATSDTMDIDNSPLHF.

This clonotype has ten or more counts. As DNA, the CDR3 is TGCGCCAGCAGCCGAGGCCAGGGGCAGCCCCAGCATTTT. Translating gives CASSRGQGQPQHF. The genes are TRBV5-1 and TRBJ1-5, with D perhaps TRBD1 (6 bases). CDR3 length: 13 residues. CDR1 is SGHRS and CDR2 is YFSETQ in the germline V gene. Trimming took off 4 bases at V and 7 bases at J, with 12 bases between the two ends.

This clonotype has a handful of counts. The chain has TRBV12-3 or TRBV12-4 and TRBJ2-2, with 11 nucleotides matching TRBD1. The CDR3 is 16 residues long. Trimming removed 5 bases from V and 7 bases from J; junction bases left unmatched: 9. The CDR3 reads CASSPRTGGESGELFF. In DNA form, the CDR3 reads TGTGCCAGCAGTCCCCGGACAGGGGGCGAAAGCGGGGAGCTGTTTTTT.

Ten or more counts support this clonotype. The gene calls are TRBV20-1 and TRBJ1-6; D might be TRBD1 (5 bases). The CDR3 is 14 residues long. V was shortened by 2 bases and J by 11 bases, with 16 bases between the two germline ends. From germline, CDR1 is DFQATT and CDR2 SNEGSKA (reference sequence). CDR3 in amino acids: CSARTPGRATPLHF. CDR3 nucleotide sequence: TGCAGTGCTAGAACACCGGGACGGGCGACACCCCTCCACTTT.

This clonotype was found many times. The J gene is TRBJ1-1, the V gene TRBV4-1; no definite D call. Trimming removed 1 base at V and 4 bases at J, with 4 bases between. The CDR3 spans 12 residues. Germline loops: CDR1 MGHRA, CDR2 YSYEKL. The CDR3 DNA reads TGCGCCAGCAGCCAAGCAGGCACTGAAGCTTTCTTT. It translates to CASSQAGTEAFF.

The rearrangement joins TRBV7-2 to TRBJ2-7; perhaps TRBD1 as D (5 bases). This CDR3 is 12 amino acids long. V lost 3 bases, J lost 3 bases, and 6 bases lay in between. CDR1 and CDR2 (germline): SGHTA, FQGNSA. CDR3 amino acids: CASSFTGYEQYF. The CDR3 bases are TGTGCCAGCAGCTTCACAGGCTACGAGCAGTACTTC.

The sample holds many counts of this clonotype. This rearrangement joins TRBV7-2 to TRBJ1-6; D possibly corresponds to TRBD1 (5 bases). The CDR3 length is 16 residues. V lost 0 bases, J lost 13 bases, and 19 bases lay in between. Germline V gene lookup returns CDR1 SGHTA and CDR2 FQGNSA. CDR3 bases: TGTGCCAGCAGCTTAGCAACAGGAAAGGCCTCCTCCCCCCTCCACTTT. It yields the protein CASSLATGKASSPLHF.

In this sample, this clonotype turned up many times. V usage is TRBV6-5 and J usage is TRBJ1-5; D uncertain. Germline values: CDR1 MNHEY, CDR2 SVGAGI. Deletions cut 5 bases from V and 0 bases from J, with 11 bases between. The CDR3 has 15 amino acids. The CDR3 nucleotides read TGTGCCAGCAGTCCCCTGCACATTAGCAATCAGCCCCAGCATTTT. This encodes CASSPLHISNQPQHF.

In this sample, this clonotype turned up a few times. V usage is TRBV20-1 and J usage is TRBJ1-5, with D maybe TRBD1 (6 bases). Germline V gene data show CDR1 as DFQATT and CDR2 as SNEGSKA (reference sequence). Trimming left V 3 bases short and J 6 bases short, with 18 bases between. The CDR3 is made up of 15 amino acids. As DNA, the CDR3 is TGCAGTGCTAGTAATAAAGGGACAAGGGGTCAGCCCCAGCATTTT. Amino acids: CSASNKGTRGQPQHF.

The sample holds a few counts of this clonotype. The chain recombines TRBV7-3 with TRBJ1-1; D is unclear. Germline V gene sequence: CDR1 SGHTA, CDR2 FQGTGA. The CDR3 spans 13 residues. V was trimmed by 2 bases and J by 4 bases, leaving 8 bases between them. Here the CDR3 reads CASSLEVVTEAFF. Written as DNA, the CDR3 is TGTGCCAGCAGCTTAGAGGTCGTCACTGAAGCTTTCTTT. The full variable domain, in which reference TRBV7-3 and TRBJ1-1 provide the parts outside the CDR3, is GAGVSQTPSNKVTEKGKYVELRCDPISGHTALYWYRQSLGQGPEFLIYFQGTGAADDSGLPNDRFFAVRPEGSVSTLKIQRTERGDSAVYLCASSLEVVTEAFFGQGTRLTVV.

This clonotype has at least ten counts. The rearrangement links TRBV6-6 to TRBJ1-5, with D hard to call. The CDR3 totals 13 residues. Trimming pared 1 base from V and 2 bases from J, leaving 3 bases between. Germline V CDR1 and CDR2: MNHNY, SVGAGI (reference sequence). The CDR3 coding sequence is TGTGCCAGCAGTTACTACGGCAATCAGCCCCAGCATTTT. Amino acid sequence: CASSYYGNQPQHF.

This chain connects TRBV5-1 to TRBJ1-1; D gene unclear. Germline-derived CDR1 and CDR2 are SGHRS and YFSETQ. The CDR3 is 16 amino acids. V was shortened by 1 base and J by 0 bases, with 13 bases between the two germline ends. In DNA form, the CDR3 reads TGCGCCAGCAGCTTGAGGAGTGCGACCATGAACACTGAAGCTTTCTTT. It codes for CASSLRSATMNTEAFF.

This clonotype was counted between two and nine times. An end of the junction does not agree with germline; a read error may underlie this. The V call is TRBV11-2, the J call TRBJ1-4, with no clear D. The CDR3 extends over 12 amino acids. Looked up from germline, CDR1 is SGHAT and CDR2 is FQNNGV. The CDR3 region has the DNA TGTGCCAGCAGCCTAGGGTCTGGCACCACTTCTTTT. Translating it yields CASSLGSGTTSF.

This clonotype was picked up many times. The genes are TRBV6-4 and TRBJ2-3; 8 nucleotides match TRBD1. This CDR3 has 15 amino acids. Germline CDR1 MRHNA, CDR2 SNTAGT. After removal of 3 bases from V and 1 base from J, the junction contained 3 bases not matched to a gene. The CDR3 region is CASSEVGQGTDTQYF. As DNA, the CDR3 is TGTGCCAGCAGTGAAGTGGGACAGGGCACAGATACGCAGTATTTT.